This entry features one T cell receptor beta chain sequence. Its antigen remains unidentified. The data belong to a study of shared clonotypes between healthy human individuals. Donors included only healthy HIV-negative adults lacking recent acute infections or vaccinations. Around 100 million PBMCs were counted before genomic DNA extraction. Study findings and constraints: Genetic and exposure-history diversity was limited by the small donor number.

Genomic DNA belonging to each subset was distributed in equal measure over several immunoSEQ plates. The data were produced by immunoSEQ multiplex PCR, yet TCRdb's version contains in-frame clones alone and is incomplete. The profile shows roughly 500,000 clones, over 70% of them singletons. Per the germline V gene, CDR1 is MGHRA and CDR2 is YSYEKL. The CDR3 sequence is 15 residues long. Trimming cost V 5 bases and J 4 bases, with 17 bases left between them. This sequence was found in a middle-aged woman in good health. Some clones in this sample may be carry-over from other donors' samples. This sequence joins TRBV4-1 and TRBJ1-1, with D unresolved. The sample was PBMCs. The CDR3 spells CASSIGREEGTEAFF. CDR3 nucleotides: TGCGCCAGCAGCATCGGCCGGGAAGAGGGCACTGAAGCTTTCTTT.